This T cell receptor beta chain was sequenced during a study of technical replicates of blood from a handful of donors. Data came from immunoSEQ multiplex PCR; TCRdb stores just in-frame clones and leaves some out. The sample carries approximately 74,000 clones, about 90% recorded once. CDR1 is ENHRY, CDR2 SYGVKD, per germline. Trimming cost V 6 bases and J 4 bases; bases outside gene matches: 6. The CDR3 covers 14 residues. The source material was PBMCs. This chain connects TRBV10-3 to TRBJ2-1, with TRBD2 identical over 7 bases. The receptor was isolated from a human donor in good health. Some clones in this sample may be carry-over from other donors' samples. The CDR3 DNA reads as TGTGCCATCAGGCGGGGGACGGAATACAATGAGCAGTTCTTC. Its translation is CAIRRGTEYNEQFF.